One TCR beta chain is described in this entry. The antigen is undetermined. This sample was taken from a study of OX40 agonist ivuxolimab in advanced cancers. Overall study: Patients enrolled in dose escalation were diagnosed with hepatocellular carcinoma, melanoma, renal cell or head and neck cancer.

The germline CDR1 and CDR2 sequences are SGHNT and YYREEE (reference sequence). This CDR3 is built from 15 residues. The V end was cut by 3 bases, the J end by 0 bases, with 12 bases between. Study-wide findings and caveats: Expanded clones were, on average, more numerous in CD8+ T cells than in CD4+.

TCRdb's copy holds only in-frame clones and misses some; the assay was immunoSEQ multiplex PCR. The profile shows 95,000 to 120,000 clones, less than 95% of them singletons. The clonotype comes from an adult with an advanced solid tumor such as melanoma, head and neck, liver or kidney cancer. This specimen was CD4+ or CD8+ T cells sorted from blood, taken in a trial of the OX40 agonist ivuxolimab. This sequence joins TRBV5-4 and TRBJ1-1; D is possibly TRBD1 (5 bases). CDR3 residues: CASSSQGRVNTEAFF. Here the CDR3 DNA reads TGTGCCAGCAGCTCCCAGGGACGGGTGAACACTGAAGCTTTCTTT.